This TCR beta chain was documented in a study of graft-versus-host responses after intestinal transplantation. Method: immunoSEQ multiplex PCR; TCRdb's copy keeps in-frame clones and lacks some. The sample consists of about 97,000 clones, 90% of them appearing once. Trimming took 1 base from V and 7 from J, leaving 14 bases between them. The CDR3 is 16 residues long. Germline V gene sequence: CDR1 SGHVS, CDR2 FNYEAQ. The sequence came from a human patient who received an intestinal transplant, so some T cells may come from the graft donor. This material consisted of PBMCs, taken 450 to 460 days after intestinal transplant. This chain uses TRBV7-6 with TRBJ1-6, with a possible D match to TRBD1 (5 bases). This CDR3 is CASSLVGRESNSPLHF. The CDR3 DNA sequence: TGTGCCAGCAGCTTAGTGGGCAGGGAATCCAATTCACCCCTCCACTTT.